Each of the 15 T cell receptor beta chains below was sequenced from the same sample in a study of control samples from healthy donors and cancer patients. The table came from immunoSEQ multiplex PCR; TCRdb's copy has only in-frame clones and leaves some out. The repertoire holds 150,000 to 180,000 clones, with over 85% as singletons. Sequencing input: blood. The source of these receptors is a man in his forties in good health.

This chain's CDR3 is CASSLGDNSSGNTIYF. CDR3 bases: TGTGCCAGCAGCTTGGGGGATAACAGCTCTGGAAACACCATATATTTT. This chain uses TRBV5-6 with TRBJ1-3; D ambiguous. The CDR3 spans 16 residues. V dropped 0 bases and J dropped 0 bases, with 10 bases sitting between them. Germline V gene data show CDR1 as SGHDT and CDR2 as YYEEEE. Supplemented by reference TRBV5-6 and TRBJ1-3, the full variable domain reads DAGVTQSPTHLIKTRGQQVTLRCSPKSGHDTVSWYQQALGQGPQFIFQYYEEEERQRGNFPDRFSGHQFPNYSSELNVNALLLGDSALYLCASSLGDNSSGNTIYFGEGSWLTVV.

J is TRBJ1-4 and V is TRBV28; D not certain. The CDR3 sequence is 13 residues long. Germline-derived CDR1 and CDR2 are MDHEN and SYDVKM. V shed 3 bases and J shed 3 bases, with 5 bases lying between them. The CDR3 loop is CASSFGSNEKLFF. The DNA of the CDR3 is TGTGCCAGCAGTTTTGGATCTAATGAAAAACTGTTTTTT.

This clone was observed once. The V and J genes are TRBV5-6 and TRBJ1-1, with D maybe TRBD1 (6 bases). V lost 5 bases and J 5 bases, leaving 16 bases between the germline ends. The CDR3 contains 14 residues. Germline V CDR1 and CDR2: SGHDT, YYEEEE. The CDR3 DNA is TGTGCCAGCAGGTTGCGGGGGGCCGGAACTGAAGCTTTCTTT. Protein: CASRLRGAGTEAFF.

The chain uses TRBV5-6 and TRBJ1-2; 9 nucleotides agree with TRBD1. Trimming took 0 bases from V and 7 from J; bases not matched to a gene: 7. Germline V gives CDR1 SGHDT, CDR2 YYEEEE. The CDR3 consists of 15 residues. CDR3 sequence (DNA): TGTGCCAGCAGCTTGGAGAACAGGGGGCGGCGTGGCTACACCTTC. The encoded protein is CASSLENRGRRGYTF.

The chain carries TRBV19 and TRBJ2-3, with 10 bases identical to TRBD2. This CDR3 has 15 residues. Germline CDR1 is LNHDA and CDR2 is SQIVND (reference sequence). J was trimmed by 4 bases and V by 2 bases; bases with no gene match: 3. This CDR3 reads CASSISGGAPDTQYF. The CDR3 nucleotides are TGTGCCAGTAGTATAAGCGGGGGGGCCCCAGATACGCAGTATTTT.

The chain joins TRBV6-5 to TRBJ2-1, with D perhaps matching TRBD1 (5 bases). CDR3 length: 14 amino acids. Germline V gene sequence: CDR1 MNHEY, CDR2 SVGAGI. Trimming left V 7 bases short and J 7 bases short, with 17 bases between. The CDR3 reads CASITGLPRNEQFF. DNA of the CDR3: TGTGCCAGCATTACAGGCCTCCCAAGGAATGAGCAGTTCTTC.

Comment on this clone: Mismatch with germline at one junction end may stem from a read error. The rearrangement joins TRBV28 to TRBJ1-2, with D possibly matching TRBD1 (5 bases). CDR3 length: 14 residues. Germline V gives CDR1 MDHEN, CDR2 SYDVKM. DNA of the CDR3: TGTGCCAGTAGTTTAGGACAAGGGAGGTATGGCTACACCTTC. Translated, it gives CASSLGQGRYGYTF.

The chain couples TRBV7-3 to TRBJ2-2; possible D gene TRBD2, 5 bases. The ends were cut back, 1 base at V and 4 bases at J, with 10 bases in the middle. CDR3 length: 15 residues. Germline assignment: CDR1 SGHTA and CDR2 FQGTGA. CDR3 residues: CASSLIRESTGELFF. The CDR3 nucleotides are TGTGCCAGCAGCTTAATAAGGGAGTCCACCGGGGAGCTGTTTTTT. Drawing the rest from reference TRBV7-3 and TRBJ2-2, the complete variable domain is GAGVSQTPSNKVTEKGKYVELRCDPISGHTALYWYRQSLGQGPEFLIYFQGTGAADDSGLPNDRFFAVRPEGSVSTLKIQRTERGDSAVYLCASSLIRESTGELFFGEGSRLTVL.

In DNA form, the CDR3 reads TGTGCCAGCAGTTTAGAGGTGGGTCAGAAACTGTTTTTT. Translating gives CASSLEVGQKLFF. The gene calls are TRBV27 and TRBJ1-4, with no clear D. V was pared by 2 bases and J by 11 bases, with 12 bases between. Germline V CDR1 and CDR2: MNHEY, SMNVEV (reference sequence). This CDR3 has 13 residues.

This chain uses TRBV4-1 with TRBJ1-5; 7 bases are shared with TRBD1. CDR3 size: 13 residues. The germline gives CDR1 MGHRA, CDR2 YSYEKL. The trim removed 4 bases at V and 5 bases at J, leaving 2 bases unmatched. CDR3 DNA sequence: TGCGCCAGCAGCCCAGGGGGGTATCAGCCCCAGCATTTT. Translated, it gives CASSPGGYQPQHF.

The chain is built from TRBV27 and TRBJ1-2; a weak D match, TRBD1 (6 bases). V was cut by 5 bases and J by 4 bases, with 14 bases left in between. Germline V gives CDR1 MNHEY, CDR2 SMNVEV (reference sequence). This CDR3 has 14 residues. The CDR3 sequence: CASSREGGSYGYTF. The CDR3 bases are TGTGCCAGCAGTCGGGAGGGGGGTAGCTATGGCTACACCTTC.

CDR3 sequence: CASSDRGAEAFF. DNA of the CDR3: TGCGCCAGCAGTGACAGGGGAGCTGAAGCTTTCTTT. The chain couples TRBV10-1 to TRBJ1-1; TRBD1 is a possible D gene (6 bases). This CDR3 comprises 12 residues. V lost 3 bases and J 6 bases, leaving 8 bases between the germline ends. Germline CDR1 and CDR2: WNHNN and SYGVQD (reference sequence).

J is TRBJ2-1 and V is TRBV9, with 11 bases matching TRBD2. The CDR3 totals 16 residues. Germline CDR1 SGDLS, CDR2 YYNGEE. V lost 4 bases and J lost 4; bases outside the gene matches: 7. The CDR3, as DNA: TGTGCCAGCAGCCCTAGACTAGCGGGGTCATACAATGAGCAGTTCTTC. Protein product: CASSPRLAGSYNEQFF. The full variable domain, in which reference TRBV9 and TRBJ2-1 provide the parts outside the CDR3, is DSGVTQTPKHLITATGQRVTLRCSPRSGDLSVYWYQQSLDQGLQFLIQYYNGEERAKGNILERFSAQQFPDLHSELNLSSLELGDSALYFCASSPRLAGSYNEQFFGPGTRLTVL.

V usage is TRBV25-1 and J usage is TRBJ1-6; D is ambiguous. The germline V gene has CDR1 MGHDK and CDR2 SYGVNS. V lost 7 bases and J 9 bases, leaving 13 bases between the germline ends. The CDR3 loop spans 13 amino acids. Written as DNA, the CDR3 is TGTGCCAGCAAAGGTGGATTCAGTTCACCCCTCCACTTT. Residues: CASKGGFSSPLHF.

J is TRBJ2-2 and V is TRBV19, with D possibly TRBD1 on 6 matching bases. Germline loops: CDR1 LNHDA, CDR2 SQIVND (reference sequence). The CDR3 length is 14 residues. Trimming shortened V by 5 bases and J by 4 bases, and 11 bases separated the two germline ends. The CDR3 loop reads CASSAQGPTGELFF. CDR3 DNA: TGTGCCAGTAGTGCCCAGGGGCCCACCGGGGAGCTGTTTTTT.